The clone carrying this T cell receptor beta chain was seen just once. The data were obtained in a study of control samples from healthy donors and cancer patients. Germline V gene data show CDR1 as MNHEY and CDR2 as SVGEGT. Trimming stripped 2 bases from V and 3 bases from J, with 7 bases between. The CDR3 has 13 residues. Sequencing was performed with immunoSEQ multiplex PCR; in TCRdb, only in-frame clones are kept and a portion is missing. The sample has fewer than 200,000 clones, 90% to 95% seen once. The chain has TRBV6-2 or TRBV6-3 and TRBJ1-1; D is ambiguous. This TCR was sampled from a woman between 55 and 75 years old in good health. The sequenced material came from blood. The CDR3 nucleotides are TGTGCCAGCAGTTACAGGGTCCACACTGAAGCTTTCTTT. This sequence encodes CASSYRVHTEAFF.